These T cell receptor beta chains were read from a single sample in a study of shared clonotypes between healthy human individuals. Sequenced by immunoSEQ multiplex PCR; TCRdb stores in-frame clones only, minus some. The data hold some 1,100,000 clones, with more than 75% observed a single time. Material for sequencing was memory CD4+ T cells from PBMCs. These receptors came from a man aged 18 to 29 in good health. Some clones in this sample may be carry-over from other donors' samples. CDR3s include the opening cysteine and the closing phenylalanine or tryptophan. A D gene is named only where the DNA matches it firmly. Not all rows give a size; the values are once, few, many and, for expanded clones, a class.

v_gene,j_gene,abundance,d_gene,CDR3nt,CDR3aa
TRBV5-1,TRBJ1-5,NA,NA,TGCGCCAGCAGCTGGGGACCGGGGGGCTCGTTCAATCAGCCCCAGCATTTT,CASSWGPGGSFNQPQHF
TRBV15,TRBJ2-7,NA,TRBD2,TGTGCCACCAGCAGAGATCGGACTAGCGGCTACGAGCAGTACTTC,CATSRDRTSGYEQYF
TRBV6-1,TRBJ1-1,NA,TRBD1,TGTGCCAGCAGTCCGGACAGGGTAATCTTCTTT,CASSPDRVIFF
TRBV7-3,TRBJ2-2,NA,TRBD2,TGTGCCAGCAGCTTAATCGGGACTAGCGGGAGCGGGGAGCTGTTTTTT,CASSLIGTSGSGELFF
TRBV5-1,TRBJ2-7,NA,TRBD2,TGCGCCAGCAGCTTCCCGGGGGGTCTTAACGAGCAGTACTTC,CASSFPGGLNEQYF
TRBV5-1,TRBJ1-1,NA,NA,TGCGCCAGCAGCTTGGGTGACGGGGACACTGAAGCTTTCTTT,CASSLGDGDTEAFF
TRBV7-8,TRBJ2-7,few,NA,TGTGCCAGCAGCTCCTCCGGGGGAGAGCAGTACTTC,CASSSSGGEQYF
TRBV28,TRBJ2-1,NA,TRBD2,TGTGCCAGCAGTTCCCGCCTACAGGGACTAGCGGGAAAATCGTCCTACAATGAGCAGTTCTTC,CASSSRLQGLAGKSSYNEQFF
TRBV7-2,TRBJ2-7,NA,NA,TGTGCCAGCAGCTTTAGCGCATACTCCTACGAGCAGTACTTC,CASSFSAYSYEQYF
TRBV5-1,TRBJ2-7,NA,NA,TGCGCCAGCAGCTTGGCGGAATCCGGGACCTACGAGCAGTACTTC,CASSLAESGTYEQYF
TRBV6-6,TRBJ2-7,once,NA,TGTGCCAGCAGTCTGCCGTATCCCCCCGAGCAGTACTTC,CASSLPYPPEQYF
TRBV19,TRBJ1-5,NA,NA,TGTGCCAGTAGTTCCTCGGGACGGAGCTCGGGGATCAGCAATCAGCCCCAGCATTTT,CASSSSGRSSGISNQPQHF
TRBV5-6,TRBJ2-1,NA,TRBD2,TGTGCCAGCAGCTCCCGACTAGCGTACGGGGCCCCTCGTGAGCAGTTCTTC,CASSSRLAYGAPREQFF
TRBV28,TRBJ1-3,NA,NA,TGTGCCAGCAGTTTATCGGGGAGGGGAAACACCATATATTTT,CASSLSGRGNTIYF
TRBV28,TRBJ1-4,once,TRBD1,TGTGCCAGCAGTTCTAATATACCAGGGGGTCGAGGAAAACTGTTTTTT,CASSSNIPGGRGKLFF
TRBV5-1,TRBJ1-2,once,NA,TGCGCCAGCAGCCTCCAGGGCCAGATGCGCGGCTACACCTTC,CASSLQGQMRGYTF
TRBV6-1,TRBJ1-4,once,NA,TGTGCCAGCAGTGAAACCATTGGGGGTGCTTGGAATGAAAAACTGTTTTTT,CASSETIGGAWNEKLFF
TRBV19,TRBJ1-4,NA,NA,TGTGCCAGTACCCGAGGAGGGGCCGCTGAAAAACTGTTTTTT,CASTRGGAAEKLFF
TRBV2,TRBJ2-1,NA,NA,TGTGCCAGCAGTGAAGCTGGGACCTGGAGCTCCTACAATGAGCAGTTCTTC,CASSEAGTWSSYNEQFF
TRBV6-1,TRBJ2-7,NA,NA,TGTGCCACTATGACCCGGGGGCGAGAGTACGAGCAGTACTTC,CATMTRGREYEQYF
TRBV9,TRBJ1-2,NA,NA,TGTGCCAGCAGCTTTAGTGGGGTTTCTCACGGCTACACCTTC,CASSFSGVSHGYTF
TRBV7-2,TRBJ2-3,NA,NA,TGTGCAATGAGGGACGCAGACACAGATACGCAGTATTTT,CAMRDADTDTQYF
TRBV18,TRBJ2-3,NA,TRBD2,TGTGCCAGCTCACCTCTACTAGCGGGAAGCACAGATACGCAGTATTTT,CASSPLLAGSTDTQYF
TRBV5-1,TRBJ2-1,NA,NA,TGCGCCAGCAGTCGTTCCCGGGTAAATGAGCAGTTCTTC,CASSRSRVNEQFF